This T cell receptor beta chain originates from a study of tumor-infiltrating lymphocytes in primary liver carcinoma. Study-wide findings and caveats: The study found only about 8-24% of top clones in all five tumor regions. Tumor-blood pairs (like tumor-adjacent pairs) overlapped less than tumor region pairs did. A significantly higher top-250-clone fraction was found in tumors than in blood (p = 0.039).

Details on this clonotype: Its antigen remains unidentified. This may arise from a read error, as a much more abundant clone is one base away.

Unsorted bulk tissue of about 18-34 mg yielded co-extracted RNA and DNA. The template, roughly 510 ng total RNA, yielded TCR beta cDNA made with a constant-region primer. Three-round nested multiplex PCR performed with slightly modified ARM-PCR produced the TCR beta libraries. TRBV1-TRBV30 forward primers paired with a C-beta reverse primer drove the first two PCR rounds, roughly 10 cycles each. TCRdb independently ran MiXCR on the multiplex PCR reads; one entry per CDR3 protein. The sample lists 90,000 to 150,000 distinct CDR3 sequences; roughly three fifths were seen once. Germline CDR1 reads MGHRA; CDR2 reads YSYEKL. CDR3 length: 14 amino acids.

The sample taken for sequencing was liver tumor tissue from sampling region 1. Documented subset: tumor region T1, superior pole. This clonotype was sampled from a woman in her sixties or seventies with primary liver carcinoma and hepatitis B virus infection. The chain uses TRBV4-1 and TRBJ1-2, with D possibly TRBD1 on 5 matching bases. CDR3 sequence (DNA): TGCGCCAGCAAGGTCGGGAGGGGTAACTATTGCTACACCTTC. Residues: CASKVGRGNYCYTF.